The TCR beta chain under discussion was sequenced for a study of T cell repertoires in cytomegalovirus infection. TCRdb re-analysed the reads in MiXCR, keeping a single row per CDR3 protein. The data contain around 210,000 distinct CDR3 sequences, around 6.4% of them singletons. General study points: Pooled public TCR beta family frequency picked out CMV carriers with the relevant HLA. HLA-C-restricted CMV clonotypes gave the most frequent clonotype in two of eight donors.

This clonotype was recorded many times. Its antigen is not known. Per the germline V gene, CDR1 is SQVTM and CDR2 is ANQGSEA. The CDR3 spans 12 residues. The gene calls are TRBV29-1 and TRBJ2-7; 10 bases match TRBD1. The specimen sequenced was PBMCs. The clonotype originates from a human donor in good health (CMV status not recorded). Some clones in this sample may be carry-over from other donors' samples. The CDR3 here is CSVRDRGYEQYF. The CDR3 region has the DNA TGCAGTGTCCGGGACAGGGGCTACGAGCAGTACTTC.